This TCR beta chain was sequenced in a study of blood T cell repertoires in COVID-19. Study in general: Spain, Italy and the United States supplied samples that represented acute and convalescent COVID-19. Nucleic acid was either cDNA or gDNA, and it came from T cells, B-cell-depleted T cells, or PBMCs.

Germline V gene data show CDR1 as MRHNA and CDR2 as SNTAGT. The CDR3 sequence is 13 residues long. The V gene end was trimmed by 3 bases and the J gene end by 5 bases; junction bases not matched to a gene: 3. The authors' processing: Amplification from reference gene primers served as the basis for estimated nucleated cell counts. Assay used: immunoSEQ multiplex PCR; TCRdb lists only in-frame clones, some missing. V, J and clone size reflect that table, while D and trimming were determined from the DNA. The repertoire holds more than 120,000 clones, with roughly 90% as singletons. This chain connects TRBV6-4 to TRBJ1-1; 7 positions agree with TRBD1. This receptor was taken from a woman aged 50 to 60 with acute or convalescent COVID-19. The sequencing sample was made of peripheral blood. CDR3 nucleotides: TGTGCCAGCAGTGAAACAGGGGCGACTGAAGCTTTCTTT. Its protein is CASSETGATEAFF.